This T cell receptor (beta chain) was sequenced during a study of early T cells in non-severe SARS-CoV-2 infection. The CDR3 contains 16 residues. Between the trimmed V and J ends, which lost 4 bases and 0 bases, there was a span of 17 bases. Germline loops: CDR1 DFQATT, CDR2 SNEGSKA (reference sequence). Unique molecular identifiers were attached to individual cDNA molecules. TCRdb itself ran the 5' RACE reads through MiXCR, one entry per CDR3 protein. The sample shows more than 60,000 distinct CDR3 sequences, approximately 13% of them seen only once. This clonotype showed up just a few times. The sequence came from an adult who was a healthcare worker with PCR-confirmed SARS-CoV-2 infection or an uninfected control (not recorded which). Specimen: whole blood. The J gene is TRBJ2-3, the V gene TRBV20-1; a weak D match, TRBD1 (6 bases). As DNA, the CDR3 is TGCAGTGCTAACGTCCTGGGGACAACTAGCACAGATACGCAGTATTTT. It yields the protein CSANVLGTTSTDTQYF.